Each of the 23 T cell receptor beta chains below was sequenced from the same sample in a study of blood T cell repertoires in COVID-19. Clones were read by immunoSEQ multiplex PCR, and TCRdb kept only the in-frame ones, dropping some. The sample consists of 200,000 to 250,000 clones, 75% to 85% of them appearing once. What was sequenced was peripheral blood. The receptors stem from a human donor in a cohort sampled during active COVID-19.

This clone was found many times. The V call is TRBV4-1, the J call TRBJ1-2, with D perhaps TRBD1 (6 bases). The CDR3 is made up of 16 amino acids. Trimming shortened V by 2 bases and J by 4 bases, and 17 bases separated the two germline ends. CDR1 MGHRA and CDR2 YSYEKL come from the germline V gene. CDR3 amino acids: CASSQTPGGRGYGYTF. The CDR3 nucleotides read TGCGCCAGCAGCCAAACGCCGGGGGGGCGAGGCTATGGCTACACCTTC.

This clone was recorded only once. The chain employs TRBV10-3 and TRBJ1-1, with D perhaps matching TRBD1 (5 bases). Germline V gives CDR1 ENHRY, CDR2 SYGVKD. Trimming took off 11 bases at V and 3 bases at J, with 16 bases between the two ends. The CDR3 consists of 13 residues. The CDR3 region has the DNA TGTGCCGCATCCAATGGCAGGGACACTGAAGCTTTCTTT. It specifies CAASNGRDTEAFF.

The chain is built from TRBV7-2 and TRBJ2-1, with D uncertain. The germline gives CDR1 SGHTA, CDR2 FQGNSA. The CDR3 sequence is 14 residues long. Trimming cost V 3 bases and J 6 bases, with 12 bases left between them. CDR3 bases: TGTGCCAGCAGCTTCGGGTTTTTATCCAATGAGCAGTTCTTC. It codes for CASSFGFLSNEQFF. The full variable domain, in which reference TRBV7-2 and TRBJ2-1 provide the parts outside the CDR3, is GAGVSQSPSNKVTEKGKDVELRCDPISGHTALYWYRQSLGQGLEFLIYFQGNSAPDKSGLPSDRFSAERTGGSVSTLTIQRTQQEDSAVYLCASSFGFLSNEQFFGPGTRLTVL.

This clone was observed a handful of times. V usage is TRBV30 and J usage is TRBJ2-7, with no clear D. The V gene lost 0 bases and the J gene lost 2 bases, with 11 bases spanning the gap. The CDR3 contains 14 residues. Germline V CDR1 and CDR2: GTSNPN, SVGIG (reference sequence). The CDR3 loop is CAWSVPPTTYEQYF. The CDR3 nucleotides are TGTGCCTGGAGTGTACCTCCTACTACCTACGAGCAGTACTTC. Together with reference TRBV30 and TRBJ2-7, the CDR3 gives the full variable domain: SQTIHQWPATLVQPVGSPLSLECTVEGTSNPNLYWYRQAAGRGLQLLFYSVGIGQISSEVPQNLSASRPQDRQFILSSKKLLLSDSGFYLCAWSVPPTTYEQYFGPGTRLTVT.

This clone was seen only once. V gene TRBV2 combines with J gene TRBJ1-1, with TRBD1 as a possible D gene (5 bases). Germline loops: CDR1 SNHLY, CDR2 FYNNEI. The length of the CDR3 is 14 residues. V was clipped by 4 bases and J by 1 base, with 10 bases between them. The CDR3 coding sequence is TGTGCCAGCAGTGCTCGTCAGGGGAACACTGAAGCTTTCTTT. This encodes CASSARQGNTEAFF. The full variable domain, in which reference TRBV2 and TRBJ1-1 provide the parts outside the CDR3, is EPEVTQTPSHQVTQMGQEVILRCVPISNHLYFYWYRQILGQKVEFLVSFYNNEISEKSEIFDDQFSVERPDGSNFTLKIRSTKLEDSAMYFCASSARQGNTEAFFGQGTRLTVV.

The chain joins TRBV29-1 to TRBJ2-2; maybe TRBD1 (6 bases). Trimming removed 5 bases at V and 1 base at J, with 14 bases between. CDR1 SQVTM and CDR2 ANQGSEA come from the germline V gene. This CDR3 region has 15 residues. CDR3 loop: CSVHPETGNTGELFF. The CDR3 bases are TGCAGCGTTCATCCCGAGACAGGGAACACCGGGGAGCTGTTTTTT.

This sequence joins TRBV6-6 and TRBJ2-5, with D maybe TRBD2 (6 bases). This CDR3 is built from 13 residues. The germline CDR1 and CDR2 sequences are MNHNY and SVGAGI (reference sequence). Trimming removed 7 bases at V and 3 bases at J, with 12 bases between. The DNA of the CDR3 is TGTGCCAGCAAAACGTCGGGGGAAGAGACCCAGTACTTC. It codes for CASKTSGEETQYF.

The V gene is TRBV15, the J gene TRBJ2-3; D possibly corresponds to TRBD1 (6 bases). The germline V gene encodes CDR1 LNHNV and CDR2 YYDKDF (reference sequence). This CDR3 has 14 residues. Trimming removed 1 base from V and 1 base from J, with 6 bases in between. The CDR3 sequence is CATSRGQGTDTQYF. CDR3 DNA sequence: TGTGCCACCAGCAGAGGACAGGGCACAGATACGCAGTATTTT.

This clone has a single count. This sequence joins TRBV6-1 and TRBJ2-7; D perhaps matches TRBD1 (5 bases). The V and J ends lost 3 bases and 3 bases respectively, with 15 bases between them. This CDR3 region has 15 residues. CDR1 is MNHNS and CDR2 is SASEGT in the germline V gene. The CDR3 nucleotides are TGTGCCAGCAGTGAGGGGCTTGGACATGTCTACGAGCAGTACTTC. Its translation is CASSEGLGHVYEQYF.

The chain uses TRBV2 and TRBJ2-2; 9 nucleotides align to TRBD1. Germline CDR1 SNHLY, CDR2 FYNNEI. CDR3 size: 17 residues. Trimming cost V 5 bases and J 1 base; bases outside gene matches: 8. The CDR3: CASSLDRGTRNTGELFF. The CDR3 coding sequence is TGTGCCAGCAGTCTCGACAGGGGGACGCGGAACACCGGGGAGCTGTTTTTT.

The chain combines TRBV19 with TRBJ2-3; 12 nucleotides match TRBD2. Germline loops: CDR1 LNHDA, CDR2 SQIVND (reference sequence). This CDR3 has 17 residues. Trimming cost V 2 bases and J 0 bases; bases outside gene matches: 3. The CDR3 region is CASSIPGTSGSTDTQYF. In DNA form, the CDR3 reads TGTGCCAGTAGTATACCAGGGACTAGCGGGAGCACAGATACGCAGTATTTT.

The rearrangement uses TRBV2 and TRBJ2-3; 13 bases match TRBD2. The CDR3 has 17 residues. The germline gives CDR1 SNHLY, CDR2 FYNNEI. V was pared by 5 bases and J by 1 base, with 6 bases of the junction left unmatched. The CDR3 is CASSQTSGRFGTDTQYF. In nucleotides, the CDR3 is TGTGCCAGCAGTCAGACTAGCGGGAGGTTCGGCACAGATACGCAGTATTTT.

This chain uses TRBV5-1 with TRBJ2-1; 12 bases align to TRBD2. The CDR3 is made up of 18 amino acids. V lost 2 bases, J lost 5 bases, and 11 bases stayed unmatched. CDR1 is SGHRS and CDR2 is YFSETQ in the germline V gene. CDR3 in amino acids: CASSFRLAGALRNNEQFF. For the CDR3, the DNA is TGCGCCAGCAGCTTCCGACTAGCGGGAGCTCTTCGCAACAATGAGCAGTTCTTC.

The chain has TRBV10-2 and TRBJ2-3; TRBD2 matches 10 bases. Germline V gene lookup returns CDR1 WSHSY and CDR2 SAAADI. The CDR3 is made up of 14 amino acids. Unmatched junction bases numbered 7, after V lost 6 bases and J lost 7 bases. The CDR3 bases are TGCGCCAGCAGGTCCAGCGGGAGGGGAAATACGCAGTATTTT. This encodes CASRSSGRGNTQYF.

This sequence joins TRBV29-1 and TRBJ2-1; 7 nucleotides match TRBD2. The CDR3 runs to 14 residues. Trimming removed 7 bases from V and 3 bases from J; junction bases left unmatched: 9. CDR1 and CDR2 from the germline V gene are SQVTM and ANQGSEA. The CDR3 here is CSARNRDYYNEQFF. DNA for the CDR3: TGCAGCGCGAGGAACCGGGACTACTACAATGAGCAGTTCTTC.

V gene TRBV27 combines with J gene TRBJ2-7, with TRBD1 identical over 8 bases. The length of the CDR3 is 13 residues. Germline assignment: CDR1 MNHEY and CDR2 SMNVEV (reference sequence). J gave up 4 bases and V 3 bases, and 2 bases lay outside the gene matches. The CDR3 bases are TGTGCCAGCAGTTTGACAGGGGAATACGAGCAGTACTTC. Protein sequence: CASSLTGEYEQYF.

The chain employs TRBV10-1 and TRBJ2-5; D uncertain. V lost 4 bases and J lost 1, with 4 bases in between. The CDR3 extends over 12 amino acids. Germline V gene lookup returns CDR1 WNHNN and CDR2 SYGVQD (reference sequence). CDR3 amino acids: CASSASQETQYF. The CDR3, as DNA: TGCGCCAGCAGTGCCAGCCAAGAGACCCAGTACTTC.

The J gene is TRBJ2-5, the V gene TRBV18, with TRBD2 identical over 14 bases. The CDR3 totals 14 residues. With V trimmed by 9 bases and J by 5 bases, 5 bases remained unmatched. The germline V gene encodes CDR1 KGHSH and CDR2 LQKENI. CDR3 protein: CASSGTSGGETQYF. CDR3 DNA: TGTGCCAGTTCCGGGACTAGCGGGGGCGAGACCCAGTACTTC.

V gene TRBV10-2 combines with J gene TRBJ1-3, with D unclear. V shed 0 bases and J shed 5 bases, with 8 bases lying between them. The CDR3 sequence is 14 residues long. CDR1 WSHSY and CDR2 SAAADI come from the germline V gene. The CDR3 here is CASSESRGRNTIYF. CDR3 coding DNA: TGCGCCAGCAGTGAGTCGAGAGGCCGAAACACCATATATTTT.

This clone was seen ten or more times. The V call is TRBV25-1, the J call TRBJ1-1; D unclear. The V end lost 3 bases, the J end lost 10 bases, and 9 bases lay between the germline ends. The CDR3 contains 11 residues. Germline CDR1 and CDR2: MGHDK and SYGVNS. The DNA of the CDR3 is TGTGCCAGCAGTGAGCGAAACGGAGCTTTCTTT. Amino acid sequence: CASSERNGAFF.

The rearrangement uses TRBV27 and TRBJ2-5; 11 bases fit TRBD1. The CDR3 is made up of 15 amino acids. V was pared by 5 bases and J by 5 bases, with 7 bases of the junction left unmatched. Germline-derived CDR1 and CDR2 are MNHEY and SMNVEV (reference sequence). The CDR3 DNA follows: TGTGCCAGCAGTGGAGGACAGGGGGCGCGTGAGACCCAGTACTTC. Its protein is CASSGGQGARETQYF.

There are a few counts of this clone. The chain combines TRBV6-5 with TRBJ2-7; possible D gene TRBD1, 6 bases. The germline V gene has CDR1 MNHEY and CDR2 SVGAGI. V was trimmed by 11 bases and J by 3 bases, leaving 14 bases between them. The CDR3 extends over 12 amino acids. The CDR3 is CASQGQYYEQYF. The CDR3 bases are TGTGCCTCCCAGGGGCAGTACTACGAGCAGTACTTC.

The V call is TRBV30, the J call TRBJ2-3, with 7 positions matching TRBD1. Germline trimming cut 5 bases from V and 1 base from J; bases unmatched to any gene: 3. In germline, CDR1 is GTSNPN, CDR2 SVGIG (reference sequence). The CDR3 runs 13 residues. CDR3 protein: CAWEGQGTDTQYF. For the CDR3, the DNA is TGTGCCTGGGAAGGACAGGGCACAGATACGCAGTATTTT.